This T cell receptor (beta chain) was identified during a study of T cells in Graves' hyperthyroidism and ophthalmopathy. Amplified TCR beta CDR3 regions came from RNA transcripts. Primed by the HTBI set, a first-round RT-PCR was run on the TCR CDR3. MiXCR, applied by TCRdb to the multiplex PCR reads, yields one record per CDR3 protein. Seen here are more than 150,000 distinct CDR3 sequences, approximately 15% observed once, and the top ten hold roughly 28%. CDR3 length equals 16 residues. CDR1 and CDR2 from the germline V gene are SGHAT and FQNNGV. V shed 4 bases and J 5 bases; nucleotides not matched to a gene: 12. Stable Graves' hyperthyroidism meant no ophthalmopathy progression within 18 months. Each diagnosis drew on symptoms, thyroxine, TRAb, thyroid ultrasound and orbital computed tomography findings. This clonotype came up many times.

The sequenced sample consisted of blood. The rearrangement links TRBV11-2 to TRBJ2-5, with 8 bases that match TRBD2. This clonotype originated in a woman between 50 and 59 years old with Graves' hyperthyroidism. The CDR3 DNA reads TGTGCCAGCAGCTCCCGCGGGGGGCCCGAGAGGGAGACCCAGTACTTC. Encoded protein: CASSSRGGPERETQYF.